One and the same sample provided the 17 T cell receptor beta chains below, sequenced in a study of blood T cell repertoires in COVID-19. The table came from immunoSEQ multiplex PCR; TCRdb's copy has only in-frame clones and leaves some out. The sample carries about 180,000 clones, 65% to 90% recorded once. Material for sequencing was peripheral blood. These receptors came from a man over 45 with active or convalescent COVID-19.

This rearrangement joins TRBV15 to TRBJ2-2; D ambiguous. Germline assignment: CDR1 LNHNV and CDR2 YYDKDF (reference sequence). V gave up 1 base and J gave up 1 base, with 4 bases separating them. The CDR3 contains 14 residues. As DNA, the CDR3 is TGTGCCACCAGCAGAGGACAGAACACCGGGGAGCTGTTTTTT. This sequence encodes CATSRGQNTGELFF.

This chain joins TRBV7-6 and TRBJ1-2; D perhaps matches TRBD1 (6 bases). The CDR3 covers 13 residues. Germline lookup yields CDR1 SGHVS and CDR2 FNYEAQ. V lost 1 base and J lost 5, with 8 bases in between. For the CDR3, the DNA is TGTGCCAGCAGCTTAGGGGGGCGATATGGCTACACCTTC. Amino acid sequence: CASSLGGRYGYTF.

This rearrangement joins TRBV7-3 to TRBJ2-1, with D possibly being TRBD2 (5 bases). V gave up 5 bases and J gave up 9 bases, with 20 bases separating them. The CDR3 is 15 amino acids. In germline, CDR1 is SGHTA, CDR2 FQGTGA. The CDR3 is CASSPYLATLGEQFF. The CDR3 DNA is TGTGCCAGCAGCCCTTACTTAGCGACCCTGGGTGAGCAGTTCTTC.

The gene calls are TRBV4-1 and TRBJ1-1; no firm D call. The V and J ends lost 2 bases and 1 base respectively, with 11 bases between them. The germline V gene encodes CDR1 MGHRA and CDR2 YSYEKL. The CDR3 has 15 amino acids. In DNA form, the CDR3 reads TGCGCCAGCAGCCAATATACCTCCGGGAACACTGAAGCTTTCTTT. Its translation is CASSQYTSGNTEAFF.

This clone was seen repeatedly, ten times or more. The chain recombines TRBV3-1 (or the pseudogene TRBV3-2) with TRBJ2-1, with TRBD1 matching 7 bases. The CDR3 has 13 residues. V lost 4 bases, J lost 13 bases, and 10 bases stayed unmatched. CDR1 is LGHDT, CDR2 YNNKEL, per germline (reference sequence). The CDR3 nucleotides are TGTGCCAGCAGCCTTGGGACAGTCCCACCCCAGTTCTTC. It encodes CASSLGTVPPQFF.

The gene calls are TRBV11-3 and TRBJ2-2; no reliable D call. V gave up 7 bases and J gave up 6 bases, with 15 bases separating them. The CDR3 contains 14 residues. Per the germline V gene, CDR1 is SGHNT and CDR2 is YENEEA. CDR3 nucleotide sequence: TGTGCCAGCACCCCAGGAAGAGTAGCCGGGGAGCTGTTTTTT. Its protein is CASTPGRVAGELFF.

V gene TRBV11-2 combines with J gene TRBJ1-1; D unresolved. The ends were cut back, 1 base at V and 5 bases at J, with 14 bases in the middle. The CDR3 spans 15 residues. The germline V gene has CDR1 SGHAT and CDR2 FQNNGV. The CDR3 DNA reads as TGTGCCAGCAGCTTAGTGTTGGCCGGCGGAACTGAAGCTTTCTTT. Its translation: CASSLVLAGGTEAFF.

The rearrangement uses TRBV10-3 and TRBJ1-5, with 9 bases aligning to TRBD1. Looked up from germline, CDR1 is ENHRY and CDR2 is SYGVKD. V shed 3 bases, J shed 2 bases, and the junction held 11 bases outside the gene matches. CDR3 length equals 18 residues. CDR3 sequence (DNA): TGTGCCATCAGTGAAGGGACAGGGTCGGTTTGGGGCAATCAGCCCCAGCATTTT. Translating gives CAISEGTGSVWGNQPQHF.

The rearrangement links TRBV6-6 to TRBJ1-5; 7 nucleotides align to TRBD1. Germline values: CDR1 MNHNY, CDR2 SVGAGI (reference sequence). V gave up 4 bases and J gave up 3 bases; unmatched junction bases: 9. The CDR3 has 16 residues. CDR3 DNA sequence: TGTGCCAGCAGTTCCTGGGGACAGACTGTCAATCAGCCCCAGCATTTT. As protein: CASSSWGQTVNQPQHF.

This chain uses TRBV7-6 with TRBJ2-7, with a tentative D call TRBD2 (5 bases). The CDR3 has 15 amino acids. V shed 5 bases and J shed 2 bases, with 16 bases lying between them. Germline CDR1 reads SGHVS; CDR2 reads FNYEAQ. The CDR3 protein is CASSPRPHGAYEQYF. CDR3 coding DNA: TGTGCCAGCAGCCCCCGCCCACACGGGGCCTACGAGCAGTACTTC.

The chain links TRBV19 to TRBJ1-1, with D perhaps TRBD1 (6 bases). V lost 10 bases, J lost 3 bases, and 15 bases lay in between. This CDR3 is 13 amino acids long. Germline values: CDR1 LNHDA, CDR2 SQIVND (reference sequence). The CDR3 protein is CATSRGRDTEAFF. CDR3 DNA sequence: TGTGCCACTTCCAGGGGTCGGGACACTGAAGCTTTCTTT.

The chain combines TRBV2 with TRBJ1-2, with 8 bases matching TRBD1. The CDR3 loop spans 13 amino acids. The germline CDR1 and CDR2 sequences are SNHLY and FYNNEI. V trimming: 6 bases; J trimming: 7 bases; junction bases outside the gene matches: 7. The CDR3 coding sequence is TGTGCCAGCAGGGGACAGGAGGGGGTTGGCTACACCTTC. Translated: CASRGQEGVGYTF.

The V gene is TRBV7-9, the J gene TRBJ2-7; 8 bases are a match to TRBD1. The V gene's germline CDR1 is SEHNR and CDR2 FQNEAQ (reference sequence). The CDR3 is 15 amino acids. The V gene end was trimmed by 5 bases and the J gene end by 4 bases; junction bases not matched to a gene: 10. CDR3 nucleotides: TGTGCCAGCAGCGAAGGGGCAGGGGGCTCGTACGAGCAGTACTTC. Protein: CASSEGAGGSYEQYF.

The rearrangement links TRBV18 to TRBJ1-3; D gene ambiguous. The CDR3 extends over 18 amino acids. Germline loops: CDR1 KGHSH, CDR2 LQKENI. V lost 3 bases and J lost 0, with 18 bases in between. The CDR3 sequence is CASSPLLSGFLSGNTIYF. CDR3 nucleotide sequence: TGTGCCAGCTCACCCCTACTCTCCGGGTTCCTCTCTGGAAACACCATATATTTT.

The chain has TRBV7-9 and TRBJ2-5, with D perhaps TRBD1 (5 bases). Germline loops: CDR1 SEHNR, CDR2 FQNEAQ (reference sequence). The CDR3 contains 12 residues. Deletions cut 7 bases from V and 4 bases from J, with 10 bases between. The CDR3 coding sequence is TGTGCCAGCACCCCAGGGTCAGAGACCCAGTACTTC. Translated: CASTPGSETQYF.

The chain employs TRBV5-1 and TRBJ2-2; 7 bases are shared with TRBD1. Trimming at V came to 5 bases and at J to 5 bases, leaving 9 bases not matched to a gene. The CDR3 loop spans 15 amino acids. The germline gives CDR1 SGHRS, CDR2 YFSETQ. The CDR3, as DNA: TGCGCCAGCAGGGGACAGAGTCTAAGGACCGGGGAGCTGTTTTTT. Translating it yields CASRGQSLRTGELFF.

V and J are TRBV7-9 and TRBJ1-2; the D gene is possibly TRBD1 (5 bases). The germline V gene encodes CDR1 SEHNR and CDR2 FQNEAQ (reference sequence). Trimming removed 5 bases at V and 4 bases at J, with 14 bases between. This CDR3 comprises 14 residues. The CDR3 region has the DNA TGTGCCAGCAGCCCAGATGGGGGGGTCTATGGCTACACCTTC. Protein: CASSPDGGVYGYTF.